The present entry profiles one TCR beta chain with its context. The V and J ends lost 3 bases and 3 bases respectively, with 18 bases between them. Germline V gene lookup returns CDR1 SGHDN and CDR2 FVKESK. The CDR3 is made up of 18 amino acids. This specimen comes from a study of shared clonotypes between healthy human individuals. Per the original data handling: Owing to the provision of junction-only sequences devoid of quality scores by immunoSEQ, filtering differed. Some clones are missing from TCRdb's copy, which holds only in-frame ones; the method was immunoSEQ multiplex PCR. Clone size and the V and J calls come from that table; the DNA yielded D and trimming. There are over a million clones in the sample; around 95% occur only once, and roughly 1.2% lies in the top ten.

The origin of this receptor is a man aged 25-45 years in good health. Material for sequencing was naive CD4+ T cells sorted from blood. The subset was: CD45RA+ positively selected. This sequence joins TRBV14 and TRBJ2-6; D may match TRBD1 or TRBD2 (5 bases each). CDR3 region: CASSQVRGLIFGANVLTF. CDR3 coding DNA: TGTGCCAGCAGCCAGGTACGGGGCCTAATATTTGGGGCCAACGTCCTGACTTTC.